Listed below are T cell receptor beta chains from one sample, sequenced in a study of PD-1 blockade in classical Hodgkin lymphoma. This table comes from immunoSEQ multiplex PCR, and its TCRdb copy is limited to in-frame clones, with some not included. The sample has more than 45,000 clones, roughly 73% seen once; the top ten hold approximately 11%. The material was peripheral blood mononuclear cells (PBMCs), obtained at baseline. The receptors originated from a human donor with classical Hodgkin lymphoma. Each CDR3 is given with its conserved first and last residue. D genes are given only for firm matches. Part of the rows lack a size; the others show once, few, many or a class for expanded clones.

V gene	J gene	D gene	clone size	CDR3 DNA	CDR3 protein
TRBV11-2	TRBJ1-2	TRBD1	few	TGTGCCAGCAGCTCCTTTCCACAGGGGGCACCGCGGATTGGCTACACCTTC	CASSSFPQGAPRIGYTF
TRBV4-2	TRBJ1-1	.	once	TGTGCCAGCAGCCAAGATCCAGGACTGAACACTGAAGCTTTCTTT	CASSQDPGLNTEAFF
TRBV19	TRBJ1-1	.	.	TGTGCCAGTAGTAATACTAGGAAGAACACTGAAGCTTTCTTT	CASSNTRKNTEAFF
TRBV6-5	TRBJ2-4	.	.	TGTGCCAGCAGCCCCGCTAGCGAGACCAAAAACATTCAGTACTTC	CASSPASETKNIQYF
TRBV6-1	TRBJ2-2	.	.	TGTGCCAGCAGTGAAATCACAGGGATATCCGGGGAGCTGTTTTTT	CASSEITGISGELFF
TRBV15	TRBJ1-6	TRBD1	.	TGTGCCACCAGCAGACGAGGACAGGGGAATTCACCCCTCCACTTT	CATSRRGQGNSPLHF
TRBV29-1	TRBJ2-7	TRBD1	.	TGCAGCGTTGAGGGGGGACAGGAGAGCTCCTACGAGCAGTACTTC	CSVEGGQESSYEQYF
TRBV5-6	TRBJ2-3	.	.	TGTGCCAGCAGCTTGGGGGGCTTGCAGTATTTT	CASSLGGLQYF
TRBV9	TRBJ2-6	.	.	TGTGCCAGCAGCGTTTGGCAGGTGGGCTCTGGGGCCAACGTCCTGACTTTC	CASSVWQVGSGANVLTF
TRBV2	TRBJ2-3	.	.	TGTGCCAGCATACAGGGCGCTAGCACAGATACGCAGTATTTT	CASIQGASTDTQYF
TRBV5-1	TRBJ2-7	TRBD2	.	TGCGCCAGCAGCACCGGACTAGCTCCTTACGAGCAGTACTTC	CASSTGLAPYEQYF
TRBV29-1	TRBJ1-2	.	.	TGCAGCGTTGAAGTGGAGGGAAAGAACTATGGCTACACCTTC	CSVEVEGKNYGYTF
TRBV5-4	TRBJ2-1	.	once	TGTGCCAGCAGTGCGCGGGTTTTGAATGAGCAGTTCTTC	CASSARVLNEQFF
TRBV6-6	TRBJ1-2	.	.	TGTGCCAGCAGCCCACTTGGGGTATATGGGGTCGGCTACACCTTC	CASSPLGVYGVGYTF